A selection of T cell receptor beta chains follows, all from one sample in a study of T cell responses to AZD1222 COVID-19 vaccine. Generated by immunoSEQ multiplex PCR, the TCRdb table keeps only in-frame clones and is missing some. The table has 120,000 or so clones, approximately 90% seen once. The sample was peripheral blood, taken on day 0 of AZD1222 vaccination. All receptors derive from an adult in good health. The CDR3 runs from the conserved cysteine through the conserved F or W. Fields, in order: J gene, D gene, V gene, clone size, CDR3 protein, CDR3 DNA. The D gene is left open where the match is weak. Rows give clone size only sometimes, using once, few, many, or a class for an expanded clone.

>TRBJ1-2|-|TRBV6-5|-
CASSYSRVAGDYGYTF
TGTGCCAGCAGTTACTCAAGGGTGGCCGGGGACTATGGCTACACCTTC
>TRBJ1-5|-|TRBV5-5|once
CASSPGYSNQPQHF
TGTGCCAGCAGCCCCGGGTATAGCAATCAGCCCCAGCATTTT
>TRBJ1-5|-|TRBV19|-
CASSIGPGPLNQPQHF
TGTGCCAGTAGTATCGGGCCCGGCCCGCTCAATCAGCCCCAGCATTTT
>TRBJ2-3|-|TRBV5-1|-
CASSLEGGTDTQYF
TGCGCCAGCAGCTTGGAGGGGGGCACAGATACGCAGTATTTT
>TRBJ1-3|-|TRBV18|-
CASSPDGFGNTIYF
TGTGCCAGCTCACCAGACGGGTTCGGAAACACCATATATTTT
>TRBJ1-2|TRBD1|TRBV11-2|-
CASKRSGTGGANYGYTF
TGTGCCAGCAAACGATCCGGGACAGGCGGAGCTAACTATGGCTACACCTTC
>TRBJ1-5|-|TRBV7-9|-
CASSLGSAGEGNRPQHF
TGTGCCAGCAGCTTAGGTAGCGCAGGGGAAGGGAATAGGCCCCAGCATTTT
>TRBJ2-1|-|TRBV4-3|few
CASSQGQRGPYNEQFF
TGCGCCAGCAGCCAGGGACAACGGGGTCCCTACAATGAGCAGTTCTTC
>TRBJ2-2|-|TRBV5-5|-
CASSQGSTNTGELFF
TGTGCCAGCAGTCAAGGGTCGACGAACACCGGGGAGCTGTTTTTT
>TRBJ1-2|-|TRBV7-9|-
CASSLGVNIPTINYGYTF
TGTGCCAGCAGCTTGGGGGTTAACATCCCTACAATTAACTATGGCTACACCTTC
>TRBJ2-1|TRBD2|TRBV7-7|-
CASSLGLAGVNEQFF
TGTGCTAGCAGCTTAGGACTAGCGGGGGTCAATGAGCAGTTCTTC
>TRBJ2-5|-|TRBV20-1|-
CSASVGAAKGETQYF
TGCAGTGCTAGTGTTGGAGCGGCAAAAGGGGAGACCCAGTACTTC
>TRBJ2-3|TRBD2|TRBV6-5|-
CASNLIAGGTDTQYF
TGTGCCAGCAATCTCATAGCGGGGGGAACAGATACGCAGTATTTT
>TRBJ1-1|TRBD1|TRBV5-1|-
CASSLVTGANTEAFF
TGCGCCAGCAGCTTGGTGACAGGGGCGAACACTGAAGCTTTCTTT
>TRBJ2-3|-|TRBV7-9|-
CASSALEKGTQYF
TGTGCCAGCAGCGCCCTTGAGAAGGGTACGCAGTATTTT
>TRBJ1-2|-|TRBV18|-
CASSPGPREGVTF
TGTGCCAGCTCACCAGGGCCGCGGGAAGGAGTCACCTTC
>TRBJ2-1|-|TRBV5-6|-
CASSFRGYNEQFF
TGTGCCAGCAGCTTCAGAGGATACAATGAGCAGTTCTTC
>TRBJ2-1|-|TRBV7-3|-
CASGAYNEQFF
TGTGCCAGCGGGGCCTACAATGAGCAGTTCTTC
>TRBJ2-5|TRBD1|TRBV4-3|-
CASSQAGGARETQYF
TGCGCCAGCAGCCAAGCAGGGGGCGCCAGGGAGACCCAGTACTTC
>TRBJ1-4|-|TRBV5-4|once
CASSLGGEDEKLFF
TGTGCCAGCAGCCTAGGGGGGGAAGACGAAAAACTGTTTTTT
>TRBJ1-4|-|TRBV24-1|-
CATSDQGGDEKLFF
TGTGCCACCAGTGACCAGGGTGGGGATGAAAAACTGTTTTTT
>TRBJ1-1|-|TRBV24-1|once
CATSLSGATEAFF
TGTGCCACCAGTCTATCAGGGGCGACTGAAGCTTTCTTT
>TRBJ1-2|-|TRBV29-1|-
CSTRGGSNYGYTF
TGCAGCACTAGAGGGGGATCGAACTATGGCTACACCTTC
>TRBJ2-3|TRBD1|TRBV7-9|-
CASSSGQGADTQYF
TGTGCCAGCAGCTCGGGACAGGGGGCAGATACGCAGTATTTT
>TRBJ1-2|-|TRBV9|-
CASSHQGANYGYTF
TGTGCCAGCAGCCATCAGGGAGCTAACTATGGCTACACCTTC
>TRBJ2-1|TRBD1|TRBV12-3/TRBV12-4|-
CASSLRDRIIF
TGTGCCAGCAGTTTAAGGGACAGAATAATCTTC
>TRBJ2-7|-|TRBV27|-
CASSISRGSYEQYF
TGTGCCAGCAGTATCTCCAGGGGCTCCTACGAGCAGTACTTC
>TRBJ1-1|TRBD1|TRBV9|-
CASSVGGTDSLAFF
TGTGCCAGCAGCGTAGGTGGGACAGACAGCTTAGCTTTCTTT
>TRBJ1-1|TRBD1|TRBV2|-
CASRTGDSEAFF
TGTGCCAGCAGGACAGGGGACTCTGAAGCTTTCTTT
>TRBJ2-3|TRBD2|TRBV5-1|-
CASSLDRGGQVDTQYF
TGCGCCAGCAGCTTGGATCGGGGGGGCCAAGTAGATACGCAGTATTTT
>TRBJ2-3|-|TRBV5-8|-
CASSFPTGGTDTQYF
TGTGCCAGCAGCTTTCCCACGGGGGGCACAGATACGCAGTATTTT
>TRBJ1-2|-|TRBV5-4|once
CASSLDSWGAEGEFYGYTF
TGTGCCAGCAGCTTGGATAGTTGGGGCGCGGAGGGAGAGTTCTATGGCTACACCTTC
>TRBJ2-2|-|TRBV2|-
CASSEGRRATGELFF
TGTGCCAGCAGTGAAGGTCGCAGGGCTACCGGGGAGCTGTTTTTT
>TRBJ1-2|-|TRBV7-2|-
CASSPGRDHYGYTF
TGTGCCAGCAGCCCTGGACGGGACCACTATGGCTACACCTTC
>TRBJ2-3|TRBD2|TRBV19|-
CASSIRRTGGITSTDTQYF
TGTGCCAGTAGTATACGGCGGACGGGAGGGATTACTAGCACAGATACGCAGTATTTT
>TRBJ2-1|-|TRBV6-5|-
CATLGNEQFF
TGTGCCACCCTCGGGAATGAGCAGTTCTTC
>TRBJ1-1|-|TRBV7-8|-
CASSQYRTVRGPQNTEAFF
TGTGCCAGCAGCCAATACCGGACGGTTCGAGGACCCCAGAACACTGAAGCTTTCTTT
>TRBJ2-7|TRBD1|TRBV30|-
CATHPETGRHKQYF
TGTGCCACACACCCCGAGACAGGGCGACATAAGCAGTACTTC
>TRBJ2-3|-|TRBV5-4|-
CASSLQRGAGTDTQYF
TGTGCCAGCAGCTTACAGAGGGGCGCCGGCACAGATACGCAGTATTTT
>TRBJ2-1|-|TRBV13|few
CASSLGGSSYNEQFF
TGTGCCAGCAGCTTGGGGGGTAGCTCCTACAATGAGCAGTTCTTC
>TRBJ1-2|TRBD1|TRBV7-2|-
CASSSDRALYGYTF
TGTGCCAGCAGCTCGGACAGGGCGCTCTATGGCTACACCTTC
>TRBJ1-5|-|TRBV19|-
CASSKDDWDQPQHF
TGTGCCAGTAGTAAGGATGACTGGGATCAGCCCCAGCATTTT
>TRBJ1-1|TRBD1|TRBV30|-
CAWSTTTGDTEAFF
TGTGCCTGGAGCACAACCACAGGGGACACTGAAGCTTTCTTT
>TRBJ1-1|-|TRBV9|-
CASSVAPQAFF
TGTGCCAGCAGCGTAGCTCCCCAAGCTTTCTTT
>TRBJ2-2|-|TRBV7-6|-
CASSLGTGWTGELFF
TGTGCCAGCAGCTTAGGTACAGGGTGGACCGGGGAGCTGTTTTTT
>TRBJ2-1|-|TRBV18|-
CASSPQWDNEQFF
TGTGCCAGCTCACCCCAGTGGGACAATGAGCAGTTCTTC
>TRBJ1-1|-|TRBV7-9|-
CASSLEGGITEAFF
TGTGCCAGCAGCTTAGAGGGGGGAATCACTGAAGCTTTCTTT
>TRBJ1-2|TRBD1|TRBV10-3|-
CAISDGTLGQGGYTF
TGTGCCATCAGTGATGGAACCCTCGGACAGGGTGGCTACACCTTC
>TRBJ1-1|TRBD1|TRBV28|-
CASSPSGGARGNTEAFF
TGTGCCAGCAGTCCATCAGGGGGGGCTCGAGGGAACACTGAAGCTTTCTTT
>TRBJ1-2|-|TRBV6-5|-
CASSKTGPRGGYTF
TGTGCCAGCAGTAAAACGGGACCGCGAGGGGGCTACACCTTC
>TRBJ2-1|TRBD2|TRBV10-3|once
CATQTSGRDEQFF
TGTGCCACCCAAACTAGCGGGAGGGACGAGCAGTTCTTC
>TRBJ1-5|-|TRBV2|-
CASRDERVSQPQHF
TGTGCCAGCAGAGACGAAAGGGTCAGTCAGCCCCAGCATTTT
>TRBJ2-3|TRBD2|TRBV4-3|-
CASSQDWGLAGASTDTQYF
TGCGCCAGCAGCCAAGATTGGGGACTAGCGGGAGCTAGCACAGATACGCAGTATTTT
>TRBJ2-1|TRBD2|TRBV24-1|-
CATRETSLNGEQFF
TGTGCCACTAGGGAGACTAGCCTCAATGGGGAGCAGTTCTTC
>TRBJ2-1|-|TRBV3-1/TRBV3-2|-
CASSHAVPADSPDEQFF
TGTGCCAGCAGCCACGCCGTACCGGCGGACTCCCCTGATGAGCAGTTCTTC
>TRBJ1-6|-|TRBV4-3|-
CASSQDEGGSPLHF
TGCGCCAGCAGCCAAGATGAAGGGGGTTCACCCCTCCACTTT
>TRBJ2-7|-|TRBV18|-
CASSPPGGGPQYF
TGTGCCAGCTCACCACCGGGGGGCGGTCCGCAGTACTTC